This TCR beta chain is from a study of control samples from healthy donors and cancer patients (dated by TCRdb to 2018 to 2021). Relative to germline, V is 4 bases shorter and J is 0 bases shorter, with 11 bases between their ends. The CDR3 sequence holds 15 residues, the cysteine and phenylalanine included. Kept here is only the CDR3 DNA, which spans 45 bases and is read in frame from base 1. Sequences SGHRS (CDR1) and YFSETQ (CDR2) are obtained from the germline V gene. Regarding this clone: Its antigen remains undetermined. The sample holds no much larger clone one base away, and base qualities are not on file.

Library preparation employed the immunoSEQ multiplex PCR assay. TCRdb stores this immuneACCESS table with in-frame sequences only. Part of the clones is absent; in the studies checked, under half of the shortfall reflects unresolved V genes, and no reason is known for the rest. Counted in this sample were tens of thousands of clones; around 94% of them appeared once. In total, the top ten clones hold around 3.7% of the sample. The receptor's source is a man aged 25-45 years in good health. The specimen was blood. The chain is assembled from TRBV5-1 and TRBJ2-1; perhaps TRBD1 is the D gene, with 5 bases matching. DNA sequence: TGCGCCAGCAGCAAGACAGCGAACTCCTACAATGAGCAGTTCTTC. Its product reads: CASSKTANSYNEQFF.